Shown below are 4 T cell receptor beta chains from a single sample sequenced in a study of CD8 T cells in Susac syndrome. Random hexamers were used to reverse transcribe 0.5 to 1 ug of RNA. TCRdb reprocessed the immunoSEQ multiplex PCR reads via MiXCR and lists one record per CDR3 protein. This table holds over 140,000 distinct CDR3 sequences, approximately 95% found once. What was sequenced was CD4+ T cells from PBMCs. The receptors come from a human donor with Susac syndrome.

This sequence joins TRBV28 and TRBJ2-7; D perhaps matches TRBD1 (6 bases). This CDR3 region has 17 residues. V lost 5 bases and J 0 bases, leaving 20 bases between the germline ends. The V gene's germline CDR1 is MDHEN and CDR2 SYDVKM. The CDR3 DNA reads TGTGCCAGCAGTGATCCCCCAGGGGCTAAGAGCTCCTACGAGCAGTACTTC. This sequence encodes CASSDPPGAKSSYEQYF.

The rearrangement links TRBV5-1 to TRBJ2-2, with 7 nucleotides matching TRBD2. V lost 0 bases and J lost 5; bases outside the gene matches: 7. CDR1 is SGHRS and CDR2 is YFSETQ in the germline V gene. This CDR3 spans 16 amino acids. The CDR3 reads CASSLDHAGVTGELFF. The CDR3 DNA sequence: TGCGCCAGCAGCTTGGACCACGCGGGAGTGACCGGGGAGCTGTTTTTT. The full variable domain, its missing parts supplied by reference TRBV5-1 and TRBJ2-2, is KAGVTQTPRYLIKTRGQQVTLSCSPISGHRSVSWYQQTPGQGLQFLFEYFSETQRNKGNFPGRFSGRQFSNSRSEMNVSTLELGDSALYLCASSLDHAGVTGELFFGEGSRLTVL.

This chain connects TRBV5-1 to TRBJ1-1; D is undetermined. Germline CDR1 is SGHRS and CDR2 is YFSETQ. The CDR3 extends over 15 amino acids. Trimming shortened V by 5 bases and J by 2 bases, and 16 bases separated the two germline ends. The CDR3 nucleotides are TGCGCCAGCAGAACTGAGACTCATCGTAACACTGAAGCTTTCTTT. Its protein is CASRTETHRNTEAFF.

V is TRBV7-9 and J is TRBJ2-2; TRBD2 might be the D (6 bases). The germline V and J ends were trimmed by 8 bases and 6 bases, with 16 bases remaining between them. Per the germline V gene, CDR1 is SEHNR and CDR2 is FQNEAQ (reference sequence). The CDR3 spans 14 residues. CDR3 bases: TGTGCCAGCGCCGAGGCGGGAACCCCCGGGGAGCTGTTTTTT. Translated: CASAEAGTPGELFF.